This TCR beta chain was profiled in a study of T cell clonality in common variable immunodeficiency. Study-wide results and limits: Reportedly, TCR beta sequences from common variable immunodeficiency showed fewer deletions and N-nucleotide insertions.

Assay used: immunoSEQ multiplex PCR; TCRdb lists only in-frame clones, some missing. Reported are about 52,000 clones, none seen only once; the ten largest carry approximately 2.2%. This clone was observed many times. Its specificity is not known. Coverage ceases 3 residues before the CDR3 finishes, and the germline J gene fills in the end. There are 16 residues in the CDR3. V trimming: 2 bases; J trimming: 7 bases; junction bases outside the gene matches: 9. Germline V lookup: CDR1 SGHRS, CDR2 YFSETQ. The gene calls are TRBV5-1 and TRBJ1-4; 9 bases fit TRBD1. Sample: peripheral blood mononuclear cells. The receptor's source is a person between 18 and 75 years old in good health. The sequenced CDR3 bases are TGCGCCAGCAGCTTAGTAGGGGGACAGGGCGGTGAAAAA. The encoded protein is CASSLVGGQGGEK. The entire CDR3 reads CASSLVGGQGGEKLFF.